The entry that follows covers one T cell receptor (beta chain) sequence. The target antigen is unknown. This entry comes from a study of brain T cells in children with intractable seizures. Germline CDR1 reads SGHRS; CDR2 reads YFSETQ. The CDR3 loop spans 14 amino acids. With V trimmed by 4 bases and J by 2 bases, 5 bases remained unmatched. Overall study findings and caveats: Pre-surgery blood may have been undersampled, hiding some clones. Patients' HCMV serostatus was unknown; virus specificity rests on CDR3 similarity alone.

Assay used: immunoSEQ multiplex PCR; TCRdb lists only in-frame clones, some missing. The sample has about 350,000 clones, more than 85% seen once. The sample's time point: blood from clinic visit 5 months post-surgery; TSC patient then seizure free. Patients received at least one anti-epileptic drug before surgery. The receptor's source is a boy under two years old with tuberous sclerosis and intractable seizures. The source material was peripheral blood, sampled 4 to 6 months after surgery. The J gene is TRBJ1-1, the V gene TRBV5-1; 7 bases are a match to TRBD1. The chain's CDR3 is CASSAGTANTEAFF. CDR3 bases: TGCGCCAGCAGCGCCGGGACAGCAAACACTGAAGCTTTCTTT.